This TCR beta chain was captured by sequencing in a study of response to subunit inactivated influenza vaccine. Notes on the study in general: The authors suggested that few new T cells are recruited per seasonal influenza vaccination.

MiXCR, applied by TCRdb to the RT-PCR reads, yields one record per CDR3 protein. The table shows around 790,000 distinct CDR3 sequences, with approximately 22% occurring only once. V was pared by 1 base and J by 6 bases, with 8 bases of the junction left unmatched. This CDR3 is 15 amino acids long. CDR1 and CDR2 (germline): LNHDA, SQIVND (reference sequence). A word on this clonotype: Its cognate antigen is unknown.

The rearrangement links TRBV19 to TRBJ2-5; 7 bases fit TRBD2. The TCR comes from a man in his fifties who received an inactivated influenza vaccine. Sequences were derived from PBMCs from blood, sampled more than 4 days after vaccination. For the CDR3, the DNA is TGTGCCAGTAGTATAGGACTAGCCGAGAGAAAGACCCAGTACTTC. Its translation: CASSIGLAERKTQYF. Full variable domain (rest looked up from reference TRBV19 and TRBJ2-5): DGGITQSPKYLFRKEGQNVTLSCEQNLNHDAMYWYRQDPGQGLRLIYYSQIVNDFQKGDIAEGYSVSREKKESFPLTVTSAQKNPTAFYLCASSIGLAERKTQYFGPGTRLLVL.